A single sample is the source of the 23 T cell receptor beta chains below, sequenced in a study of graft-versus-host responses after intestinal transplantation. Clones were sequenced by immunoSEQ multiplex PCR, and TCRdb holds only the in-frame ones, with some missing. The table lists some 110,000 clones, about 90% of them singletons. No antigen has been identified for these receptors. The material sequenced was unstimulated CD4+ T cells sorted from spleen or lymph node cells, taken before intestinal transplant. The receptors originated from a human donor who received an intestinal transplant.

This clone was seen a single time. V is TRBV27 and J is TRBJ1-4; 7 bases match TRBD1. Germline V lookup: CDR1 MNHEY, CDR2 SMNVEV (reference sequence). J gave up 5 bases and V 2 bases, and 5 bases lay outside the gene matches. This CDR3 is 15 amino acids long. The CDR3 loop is CASSLNRGWNEKLFF. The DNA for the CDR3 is TGTGCCAGCAGTTTAAACAGGGGTTGGAATGAAAAACTGTTTTTT.

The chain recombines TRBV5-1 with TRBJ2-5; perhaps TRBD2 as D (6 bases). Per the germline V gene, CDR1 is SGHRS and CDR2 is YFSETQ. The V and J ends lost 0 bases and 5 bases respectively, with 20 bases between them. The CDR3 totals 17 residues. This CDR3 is CASSLADFSGPRETQYF. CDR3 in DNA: TGCGCCAGCAGCTTGGCCGATTTTAGCGGCCCCAGGGAGACCCAGTACTTC.

The DNA of the CDR3 is TGTGCCTCCGTGGGACGAAGCCAAGAGACCCAGTACTTC. Encoded protein: CASVGRSQETQYF. The chain carries TRBV30 and TRBJ2-5; either TRBD1 or TRBD2 may fit D (5 bases each). CDR3 size: 13 residues. The V gene lost 7 bases and the J gene lost 1 base, with 13 bases spanning the gap. Per the germline V gene, CDR1 is GTSNPN and CDR2 is SVGIG (reference sequence).

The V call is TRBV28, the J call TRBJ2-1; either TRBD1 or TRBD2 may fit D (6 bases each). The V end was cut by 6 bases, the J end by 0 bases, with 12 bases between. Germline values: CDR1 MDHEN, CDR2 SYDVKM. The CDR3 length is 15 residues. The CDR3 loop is CASSLGGSSYNEQFF. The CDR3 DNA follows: TGTGCCAGCAGCTTAGGGGGGAGCTCCTACAATGAGCAGTTCTTC.

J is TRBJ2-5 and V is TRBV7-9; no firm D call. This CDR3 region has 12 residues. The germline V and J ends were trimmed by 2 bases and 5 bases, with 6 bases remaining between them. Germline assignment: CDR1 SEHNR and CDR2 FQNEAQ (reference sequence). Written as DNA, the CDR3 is TGTGCCAGCAGCTTAATCGCGGAGACCCAGTACTTC. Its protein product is CASSLIAETQYF.

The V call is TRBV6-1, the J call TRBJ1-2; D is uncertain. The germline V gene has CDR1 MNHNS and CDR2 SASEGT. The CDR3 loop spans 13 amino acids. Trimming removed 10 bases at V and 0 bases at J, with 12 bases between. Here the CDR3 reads CATVRPSNYGYTF. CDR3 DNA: TGTGCCACCGTTCGACCTTCTAACTATGGCTACACCTTC.

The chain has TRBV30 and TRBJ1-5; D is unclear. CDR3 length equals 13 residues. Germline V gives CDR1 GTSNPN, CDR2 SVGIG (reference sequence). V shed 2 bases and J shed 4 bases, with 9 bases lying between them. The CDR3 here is CAWSREGNQPQHF. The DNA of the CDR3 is TGTGCCTGGAGTAGGGAAGGGAATCAGCCCCAGCATTTT. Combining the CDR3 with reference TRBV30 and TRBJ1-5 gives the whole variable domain SQTIHQWPATLVQPVGSPLSLECTVEGTSNPNLYWYRQAAGRGLQLLFYSVGIGQISSEVPQNLSASRPQDRQFILSSKKLLLSDSGFYLCAWSREGNQPQHFGDGTRLSIL.

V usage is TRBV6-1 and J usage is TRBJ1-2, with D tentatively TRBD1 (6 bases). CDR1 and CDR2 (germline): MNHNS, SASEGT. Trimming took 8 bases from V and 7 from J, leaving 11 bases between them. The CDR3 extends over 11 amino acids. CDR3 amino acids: CASSGEGGYTF. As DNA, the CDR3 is TGTGCCAGCTCAGGGGAGGGTGGCTACACCTTC.

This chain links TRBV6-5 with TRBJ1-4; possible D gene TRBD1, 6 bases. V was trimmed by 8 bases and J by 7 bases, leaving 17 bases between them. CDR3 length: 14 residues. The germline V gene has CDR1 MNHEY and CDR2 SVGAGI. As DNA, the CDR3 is TGTGCCAGCCTGCGACAGGCGCGGGGTGAAAAACTGTTTTTT. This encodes CASLRQARGEKLFF.

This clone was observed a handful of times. The CDR3 nucleotides read TGTGCCAGCTCACCGGGACAGGGGTACACCGGGGAGCTGTTTTTT. Protein product: CASSPGQGYTGELFF. The chain links TRBV18 to TRBJ2-2, with 10 bases aligning to TRBD1. Germline lookup yields CDR1 KGHSH and CDR2 LQKENI. The CDR3 totals 15 residues. Losses at the gene ends were 3 bases for V and 3 bases for J; bases not matched to a gene: 1.

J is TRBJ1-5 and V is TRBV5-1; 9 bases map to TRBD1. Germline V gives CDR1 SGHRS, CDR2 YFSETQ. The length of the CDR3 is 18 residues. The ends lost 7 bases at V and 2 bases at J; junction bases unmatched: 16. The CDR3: CASQPGTGFEVGNQPQHF. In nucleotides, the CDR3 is TGCGCCAGCCAACCCGGGACAGGGTTCGAAGTAGGCAATCAGCCCCAGCATTTT.

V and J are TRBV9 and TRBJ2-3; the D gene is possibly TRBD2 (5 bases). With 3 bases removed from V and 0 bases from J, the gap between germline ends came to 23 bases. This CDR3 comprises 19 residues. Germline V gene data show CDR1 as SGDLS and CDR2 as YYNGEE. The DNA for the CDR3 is TGTGCCAGCAGCGGCCGGGATTATAATCTCGATCGGAGCACAGATACGCAGTATTTT. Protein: CASSGRDYNLDRSTDTQYF.

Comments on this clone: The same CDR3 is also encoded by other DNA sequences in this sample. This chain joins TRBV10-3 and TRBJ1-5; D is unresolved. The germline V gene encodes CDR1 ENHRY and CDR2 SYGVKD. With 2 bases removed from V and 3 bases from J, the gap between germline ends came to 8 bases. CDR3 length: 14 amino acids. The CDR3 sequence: CAISEGPDNQPQHF. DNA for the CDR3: TGTGCCATCAGTGAGGGGCCGGACAATCAGCCCCAGCATTTT.

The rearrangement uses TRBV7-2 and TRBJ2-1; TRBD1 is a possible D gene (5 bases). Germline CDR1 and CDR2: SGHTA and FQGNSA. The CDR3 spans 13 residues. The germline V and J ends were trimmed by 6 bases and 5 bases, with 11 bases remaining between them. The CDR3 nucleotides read TGTGCCAGCAGTTCCCTAGGGGACAATGAGCAGTTCTTC. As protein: CASSSLGDNEQFF.

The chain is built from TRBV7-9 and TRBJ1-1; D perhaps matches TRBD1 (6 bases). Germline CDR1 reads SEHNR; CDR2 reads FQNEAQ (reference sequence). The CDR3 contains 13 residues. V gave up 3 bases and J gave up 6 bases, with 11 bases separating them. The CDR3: CASSLDRSSEAFF. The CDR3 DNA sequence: TGTGCCAGCAGCTTGGACAGAAGCTCTGAAGCTTTCTTT.

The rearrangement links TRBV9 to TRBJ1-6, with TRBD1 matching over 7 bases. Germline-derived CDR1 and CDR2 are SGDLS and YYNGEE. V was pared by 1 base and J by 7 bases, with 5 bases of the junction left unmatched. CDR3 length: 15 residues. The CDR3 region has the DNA TGTGCCAGCAGCGTATTTGCAGGGGGGAATTCACCCCTCCACTTT. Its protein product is CASSVFAGGNSPLHF.

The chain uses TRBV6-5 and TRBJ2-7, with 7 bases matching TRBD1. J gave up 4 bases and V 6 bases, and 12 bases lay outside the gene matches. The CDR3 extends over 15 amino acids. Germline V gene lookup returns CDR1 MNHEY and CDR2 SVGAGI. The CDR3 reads CASSPPQGWGYEQYF. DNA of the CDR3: TGTGCCAGCAGCCCCCCACAGGGGTGGGGGTACGAGCAGTACTTC.

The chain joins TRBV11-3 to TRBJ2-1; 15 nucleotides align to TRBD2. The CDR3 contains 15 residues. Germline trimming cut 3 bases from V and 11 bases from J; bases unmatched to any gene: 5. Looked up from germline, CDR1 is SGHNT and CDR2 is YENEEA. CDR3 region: CASSLDGTSGRQQFF. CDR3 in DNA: TGTGCCAGCAGCTTGGACGGGACTAGCGGGAGGCAGCAGTTCTTC.

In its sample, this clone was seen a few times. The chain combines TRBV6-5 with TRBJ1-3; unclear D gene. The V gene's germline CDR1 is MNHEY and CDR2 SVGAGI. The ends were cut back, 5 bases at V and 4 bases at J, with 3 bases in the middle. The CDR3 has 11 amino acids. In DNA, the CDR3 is TGTGCCAGCAGTCACGGAAACACCATATATTTT. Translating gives CASSHGNTIYF.

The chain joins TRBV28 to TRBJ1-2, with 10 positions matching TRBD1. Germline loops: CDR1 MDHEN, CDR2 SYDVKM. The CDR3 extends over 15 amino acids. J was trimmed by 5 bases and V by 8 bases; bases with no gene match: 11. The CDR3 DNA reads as TGTGCCAGCCTCTGGAAAGGGGACAGGGGATATGGCTACACCTTC. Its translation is CASLWKGDRGYGYTF.

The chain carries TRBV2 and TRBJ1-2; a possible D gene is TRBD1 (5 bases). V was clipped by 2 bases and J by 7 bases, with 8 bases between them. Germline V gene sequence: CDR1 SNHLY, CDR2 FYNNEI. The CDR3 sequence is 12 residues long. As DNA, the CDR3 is TGTGCCAGCAGTGAAAGTCAGGGTGGCTACACCTTC. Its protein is CASSESQGGYTF.

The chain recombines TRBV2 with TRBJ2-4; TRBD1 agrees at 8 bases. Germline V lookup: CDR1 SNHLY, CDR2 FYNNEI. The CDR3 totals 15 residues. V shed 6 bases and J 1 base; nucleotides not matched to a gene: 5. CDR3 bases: TGTGCCAGCAGCGATCCAGGGGGCGCCAAAAACATTCAGTACTTC. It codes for CASSDPGGAKNIQYF.

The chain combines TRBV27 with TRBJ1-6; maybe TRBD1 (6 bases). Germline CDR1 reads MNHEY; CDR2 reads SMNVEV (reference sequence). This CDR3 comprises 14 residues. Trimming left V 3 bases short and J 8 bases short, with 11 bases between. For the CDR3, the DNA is TGTGCCAGCAGTTTCCACAGGGTTGATTCACCCCTCCACTTT. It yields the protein CASSFHRVDSPLHF.